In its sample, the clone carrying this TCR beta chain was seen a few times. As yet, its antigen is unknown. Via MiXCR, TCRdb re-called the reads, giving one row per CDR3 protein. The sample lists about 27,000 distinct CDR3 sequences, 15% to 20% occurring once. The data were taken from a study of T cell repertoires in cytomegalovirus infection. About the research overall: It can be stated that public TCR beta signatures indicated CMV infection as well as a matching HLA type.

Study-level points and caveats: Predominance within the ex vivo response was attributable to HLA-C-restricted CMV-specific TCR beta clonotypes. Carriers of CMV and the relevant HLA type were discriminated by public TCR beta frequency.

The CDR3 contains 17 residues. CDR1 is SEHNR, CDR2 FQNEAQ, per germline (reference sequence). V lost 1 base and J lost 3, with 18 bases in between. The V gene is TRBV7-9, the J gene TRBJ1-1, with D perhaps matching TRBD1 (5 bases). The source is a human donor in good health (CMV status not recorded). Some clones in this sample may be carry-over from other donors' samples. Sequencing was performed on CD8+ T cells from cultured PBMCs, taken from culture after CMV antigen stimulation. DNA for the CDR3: TGTGCCAGCAGCTTAGGAGAGACTTTTGGGGGGGACACTGAAGCTTTCTTT. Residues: CASSLGETFGGDTEAFF.